This TCR beta chain was captured in a study of cytomegalovirus exposure and HLA in healthy donors. The PCR used 60 Vbeta and 13 Jbeta primers. Using immunoSEQ multiplex PCR, the repertoire was profiled, and TCRdb retains in-frame clones only, with some absent. This sample has 150,000 to 200,000 clones, with about 80% found just once. The germline gives CDR1 KGHSY, CDR2 FQNENV. CDR3 length: 15 amino acids. Trimming took off 3 bases at V and 3 bases at J, with 14 bases between the two ends. This clonotype originated in a man between 18 and 35 years old in good health and CMV-seronegative. The genes are TRBV16 and TRBJ1-2; D is possibly TRBD1 (6 bases). Specimen: PBMCs. CDR3 loop: CASSQVKGVHYGYTF. DNA for the CDR3: TGTGCCAGCAGCCAGGTTAAGGGGGTCCACTATGGCTACACCTTC.